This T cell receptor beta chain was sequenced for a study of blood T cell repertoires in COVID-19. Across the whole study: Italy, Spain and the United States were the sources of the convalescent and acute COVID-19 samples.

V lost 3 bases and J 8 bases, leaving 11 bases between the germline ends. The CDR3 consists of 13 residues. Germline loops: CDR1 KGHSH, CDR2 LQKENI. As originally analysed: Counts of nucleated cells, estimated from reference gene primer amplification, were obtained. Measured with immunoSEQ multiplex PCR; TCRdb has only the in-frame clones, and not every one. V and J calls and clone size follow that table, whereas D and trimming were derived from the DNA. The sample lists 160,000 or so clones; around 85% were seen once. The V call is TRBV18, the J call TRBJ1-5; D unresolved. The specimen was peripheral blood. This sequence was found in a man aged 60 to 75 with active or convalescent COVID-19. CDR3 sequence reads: CASSPRREEPQHF. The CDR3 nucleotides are TGTGCCAGCTCACCCCGCCGAGAGGAGCCCCAGCATTTT.